This TCR beta chain comes out of a study of CD8+ T cells in alopecia areata. Turning to the study itself: Treated patients' severity was scored by percentage of affected scalp area.

Reverse transcribed after extraction, RNA yielded cDNA as the sequencing template. The data were produced by immunoSEQ multiplex PCR, yet TCRdb's version contains in-frame clones alone and is incomplete. The table shows 200,000 to 250,000 clones, with roughly 64% occurring only once. Indicated treatment: oral pan-JAK inhibitor, 5-10 mg twice daily. Those with alopecia areata gave lesional scalp punch biopsies and peripheral blood. A word on this clone: Other nucleotide sequences in the sample specify the same CDR3.

The CDR3 is 14 amino acids. The V and J ends lost 3 bases and 6 bases, in that order; junction bases with no gene match: 3. The germline V gene has CDR1 SGDLS and CDR2 YYNGEE. This clonotype was sampled from a human donor with alopecia areata. The chain couples TRBV9 to TRBJ1-6; 7 bases align to TRBD1. Source: CD4+ T cells sorted from blood, taken at week 4, from a patient treated with tofacitinib. This CDR3 reads CASSAGTVNSPLHF. CDR3 nucleotides: TGTGCCAGCAGCGCTGGGACAGTTAATTCACCCCTCCACTTT.